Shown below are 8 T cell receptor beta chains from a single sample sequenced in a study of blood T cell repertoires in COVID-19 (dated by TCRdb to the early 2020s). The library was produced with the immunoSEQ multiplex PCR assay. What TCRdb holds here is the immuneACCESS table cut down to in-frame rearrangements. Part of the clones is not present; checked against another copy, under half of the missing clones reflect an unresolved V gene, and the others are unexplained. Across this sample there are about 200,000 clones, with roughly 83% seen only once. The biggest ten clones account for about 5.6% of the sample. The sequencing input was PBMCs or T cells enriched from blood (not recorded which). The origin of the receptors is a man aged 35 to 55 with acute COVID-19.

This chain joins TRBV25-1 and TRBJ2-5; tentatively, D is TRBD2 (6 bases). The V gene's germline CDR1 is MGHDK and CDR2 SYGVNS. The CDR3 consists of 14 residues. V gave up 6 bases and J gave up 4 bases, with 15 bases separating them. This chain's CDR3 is CASSGTRGGETQYF. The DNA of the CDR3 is TGTGCCAGCAGCGGGACTCGGGGAGGAGAGACCCAGTACTTC.

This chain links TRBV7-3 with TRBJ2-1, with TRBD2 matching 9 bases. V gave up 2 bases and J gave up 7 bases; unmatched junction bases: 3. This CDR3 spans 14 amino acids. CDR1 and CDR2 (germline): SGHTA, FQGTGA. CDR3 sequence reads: CASSLAGGENEQFF. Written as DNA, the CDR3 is TGTGCCAGCAGCTTAGCGGGAGGGGAGAATGAGCAGTTCTTC.

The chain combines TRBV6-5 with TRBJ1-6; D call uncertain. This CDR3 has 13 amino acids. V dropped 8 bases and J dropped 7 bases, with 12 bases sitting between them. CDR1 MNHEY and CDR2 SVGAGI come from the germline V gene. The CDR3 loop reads CASGRLANSPLHF. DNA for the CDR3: TGTGCCAGCGGGAGGCTCGCAAATTCACCCCTCCACTTT.

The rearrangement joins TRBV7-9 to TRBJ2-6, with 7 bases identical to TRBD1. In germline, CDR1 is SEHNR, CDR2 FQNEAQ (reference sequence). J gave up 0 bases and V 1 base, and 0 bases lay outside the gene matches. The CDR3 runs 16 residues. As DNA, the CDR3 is TGTGCCAGCAGCTTAGACAGGGGCTCTGGGGCCAACGTCCTGACTTTC. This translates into CASSLDRGSGANVLTF.

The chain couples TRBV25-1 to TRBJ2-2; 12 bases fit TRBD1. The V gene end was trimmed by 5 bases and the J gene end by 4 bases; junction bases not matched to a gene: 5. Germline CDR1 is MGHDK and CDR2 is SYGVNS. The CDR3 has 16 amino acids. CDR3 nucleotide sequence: TGTGCCAGCAGTACCCGGGACAGGGGGCTCACCGGGGAGCTGTTTTTT. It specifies CASSTRDRGLTGELFF.

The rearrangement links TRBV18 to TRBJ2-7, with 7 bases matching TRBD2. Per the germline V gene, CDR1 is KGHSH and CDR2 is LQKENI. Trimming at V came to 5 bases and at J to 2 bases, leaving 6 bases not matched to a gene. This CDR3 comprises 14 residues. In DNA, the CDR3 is TGTGCCAGCTCATCACTAGCGCTCCCCTACGAGCAGTACTTC. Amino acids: CASSSLALPYEQYF.

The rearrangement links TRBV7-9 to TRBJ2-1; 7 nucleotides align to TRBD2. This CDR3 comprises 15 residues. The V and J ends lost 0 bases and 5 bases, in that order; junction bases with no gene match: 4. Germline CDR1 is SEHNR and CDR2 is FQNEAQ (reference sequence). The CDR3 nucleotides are TGTGCCAGCAGCTTAGCTGGGACTAAGGACAATGAGCAGTTCTTC. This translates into CASSLAGTKDNEQFF.

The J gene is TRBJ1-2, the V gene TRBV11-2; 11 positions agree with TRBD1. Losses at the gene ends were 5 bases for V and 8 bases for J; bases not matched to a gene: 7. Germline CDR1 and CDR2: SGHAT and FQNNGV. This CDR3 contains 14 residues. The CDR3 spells CASSTVRTGGGYTF. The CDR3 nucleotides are TGTGCCAGCAGCACTGTTCGGACAGGGGGCGGCTACACCTTC.